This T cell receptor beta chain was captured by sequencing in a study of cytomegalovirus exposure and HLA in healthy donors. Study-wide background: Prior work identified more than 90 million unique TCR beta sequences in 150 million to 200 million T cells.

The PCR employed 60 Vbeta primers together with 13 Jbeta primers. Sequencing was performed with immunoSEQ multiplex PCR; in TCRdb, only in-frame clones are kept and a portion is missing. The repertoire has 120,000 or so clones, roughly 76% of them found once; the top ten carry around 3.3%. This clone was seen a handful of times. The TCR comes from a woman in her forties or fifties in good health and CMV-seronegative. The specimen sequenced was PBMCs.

CDR3 protein: CASSPGLAGTGEQYF. CDR3 DNA: TGTGCCAGCAGTCCTGGACTAGCGGGAACTGGTGAGCAGTACTTC. The chain carries TRBV28 and TRBJ2-7; the match to TRBD2 covers 12 bases. Germline assignment: CDR1 MDHEN and CDR2 SYDVKM. The CDR3 runs to 15 residues. Trimming took 5 bases from V and 7 from J; bases not matched to a gene: 9.